The 27 T cell receptor beta chains below come from one sample, sequenced in a study of vaccination effects on CD4 cells after COVID-19. Their recognized antigens are unknown. Some clones are missing from TCRdb's copy, which holds only in-frame ones; the method was immunoSEQ multiplex PCR. This sample yields approximately 68,000 clones, of which around 79% are seen a single time; over 9.5% belongs to the top ten. Before sequencing took place, the ViraFEST assay used viral peptide pools to expand antigen-specific CD4+ T cells. Researchers isolated CD4+ T cells once approximately eleven days of culture had elapsed. Vaccinated recipients, who were negative for nucleocapsid antibodies, had no history of SARS-CoV-2 infection. Specimen: CD4+ T cells from PBMCs cultured with SARS-CoV-2 spike peptides, collected before COVID-19 vaccination. The receptors come from a human donor who received a COVID-19 vaccine.

The chain couples TRBV11-2 to TRBJ2-3, with D possibly being TRBD2 (7 bases). The CDR3 is 16 amino acids. Germline V CDR1 and CDR2: SGHAT, FQNNGV. The germline V and J ends were trimmed by 3 bases and 4 bases, with 17 bases remaining between them. The CDR3 nucleotides are TGTGCCAGCAGCTTCGCAGTGGGGGGGCGGGCAGATACGCAGTATTTT. It specifies CASSFAVGGRADTQYF.

This clone was seen a single time. The genes are TRBV3-1 (or the pseudogene TRBV3-2) and TRBJ2-5; 7 nucleotides line up with TRBD2. With 3 bases clipped from V and 5 bases from J, the junction kept 12 bases outside the gene matches. From germline, CDR1 is LGHDT and CDR2 YNNKEL (reference sequence). This CDR3 spans 16 amino acids. This CDR3 reads CASSHRTSVESETQYF. As DNA, the CDR3 is TGTGCCAGCAGCCACCGCACTAGCGTCGAGTCGGAGACCCAGTACTTC.

This chain uses TRBV5-1 with TRBJ2-5, with D possibly being TRBD1 (5 bases). Trimming removed 0 bases at V and 1 base at J, with 10 bases between. The V gene's germline CDR1 is SGHRS and CDR2 YFSETQ. The CDR3 is 15 residues long. CDR3 nucleotide sequence: TGCGCCAGCAGCTTGGAACAGGCAATCCAAGAGACCCAGTACTTC. Translated, it gives CASSLEQAIQETQYF.

The CDR3 DNA sequence: TGTGCCAGCAGTGAAGCCAGCTGGGAAGAGACCCAGTACTTC. The encoded protein is CASSEASWEETQYF. J is TRBJ2-5 and V is TRBV2; D gene ambiguous. The CDR3 is 14 residues long. Germline V gene sequence: CDR1 SNHLY, CDR2 FYNNEI. The V gene lost 0 bases and the J gene lost 3 bases, with 8 bases spanning the gap.

The chain uses TRBV6-5 and TRBJ2-2; tentatively, D is TRBD2 (6 bases). CDR3 length: 14 residues. V was trimmed by 8 bases and J by 5 bases, leaving 15 bases between them. CDR1 and CDR2 from the germline V gene are MNHEY and SVGAGI. DNA of the CDR3: TGTGCCAGCGGGGGGACGGGTGGGACCGGGGAGCTGTTTTTT. It is translated as CASGGTGGTGELFF.

This clone occurred a few times. The V and J genes are TRBV5-4 and TRBJ1-1; D is ambiguous. From germline, CDR1 is SGHNT and CDR2 YYREEE (reference sequence). V was trimmed by 3 bases and J by 0 bases, leaving 6 bases between them. This CDR3 spans 13 amino acids. The CDR3 region is CASSSDLNTEAFF. In nucleotides, the CDR3 is TGTGCCAGCAGCTCGGACTTGAACACTGAAGCTTTCTTT.

The chain is built from TRBV30 and TRBJ1-6, with 7 bases matching TRBD1. CDR1 and CDR2 from the germline V gene are GTSNPN and SVGIG (reference sequence). The CDR3 consists of 14 residues. The trim removed 0 bases at V and 7 bases at J, leaving 3 bases unmatched. This CDR3 reads CAWSVGTVNSPLHF. In DNA form, the CDR3 reads TGTGCCTGGAGTGTTGGGACAGTGAATTCACCCCTCCACTTT.

DNA for the CDR3: TGTGCCACCAGTGGAAAACAGGGAGGGGATGAAAAACTGTTTTTT. Protein product: CATSGKQGGDEKLFF. J is TRBJ1-4 and V is TRBV24-1, with D tentatively TRBD1 (6 bases). Germline assignment: CDR1 KGHDR and CDR2 SFDVKD. The CDR3 runs 15 residues. Trimming took off 5 bases at V and 6 bases at J, with 15 bases between the two ends.

The chain links TRBV6-5 to TRBJ2-1; TRBD1 matches at 9 bases. Germline CDR1 MNHEY, CDR2 SVGAGI. This CDR3 region has 15 residues. V dropped 5 bases and J dropped 6; count of bases not matched to a gene: 8. CDR3: CASSHGTGTSNEQFF. DNA of the CDR3: TGTGCCAGCAGTCACGGGACAGGGACTTCCAATGAGCAGTTCTTC.

This chain links TRBV14 with TRBJ1-6; possibly TRBD1 for D (6 bases). Germline V gene lookup returns CDR1 SGHDN and CDR2 FVKESK. The CDR3 is 15 residues long. V lost 3 bases, J lost 10 bases, and 16 bases lay in between. The CDR3 here is CASSQWGAGVSPLHF. DNA of the CDR3: TGTGCCAGCAGCCAGTGGGGGGCCGGGGTGTCACCCCTCCACTTT.

This clone was detected a few times. V is TRBV28 and J is TRBJ2-7; no clear D. Trimming pared 5 bases from V and 0 bases from J, leaving 8 bases between. CDR1 is MDHEN and CDR2 is SYDVKM in the germline V gene. The CDR3 runs to 13 residues. The CDR3 DNA is TGTGCCAGCAGTACGACGAGCTCCTACGAGCAGTACGTC. Protein product: CASSTTSSYEQYV.

This sequence joins TRBV5-1 and TRBJ1-4; possible D gene TRBD1, 6 bases. The CDR3 has 14 residues. Germline-derived CDR1 and CDR2 are SGHRS and YFSETQ. The V and J ends lost 1 base and 8 bases respectively, with 12 bases between them. The CDR3: CASSLSPGEEKLFF. CDR3 bases: TGCGCCAGCAGCTTGTCCCCAGGGGAAGAAAAACTGTTTTTT.

The gene calls are TRBV18 and TRBJ2-3; possibly TRBD2 for D (5 bases). Deletions cut 3 bases from V and 4 bases from J, with 17 bases between. CDR3 length: 16 residues. The germline gives CDR1 KGHSH, CDR2 LQKENI. Written as DNA, the CDR3 is TGTGCCAGCTCACCGTACTCGCGGGTCGGTCCAGATACGCAGTATTTT. It encodes CASSPYSRVGPDTQYF.

The chain carries TRBV14 and TRBJ1-4, with 9 bases that match TRBD1. V was pared by 6 bases and J by 3 bases, with 5 bases of the junction left unmatched. Germline V gene data show CDR1 as SGHDN and CDR2 as FVKESK. CDR3 length: 15 residues. CDR3 in amino acids: CASRKRQGANEKLFF. The CDR3 DNA is TGTGCCAGCAGGAAGAGACAGGGGGCTAATGAAAAACTGTTTTTT.

V usage is TRBV5-4 and J usage is TRBJ1-2; 8 bases map to TRBD1. In germline, CDR1 is SGHNT, CDR2 YYREEE (reference sequence). The length of the CDR3 is 14 residues. The junction had 3 bases not matched to a gene; V was cut back by 4 bases and J by 1 base. For the CDR3, the DNA is TGTGCCAGCAGCCAAGACAGGGGTAACTATGGCTACACCTTC. Encoded protein: CASSQDRGNYGYTF.

The chain carries TRBV27 and TRBJ1-5; 7 nucleotides line up with TRBD1. From germline, CDR1 is MNHEY and CDR2 SMNVEV (reference sequence). J gave up 0 bases and V 5 bases, and 10 bases lay outside the gene matches. This CDR3 comprises 17 residues. The CDR3 loop is CASSAWGQLNSNQPQHF. The CDR3 coding sequence is TGTGCCAGCAGTGCCTGGGGACAGCTAAATAGCAATCAGCCCCAGCATTTT.

The rearrangement links TRBV7-9 to TRBJ1-4; the D gene is possibly TRBD1 (5 bases). This CDR3 spans 14 amino acids. Trimming removed 6 bases at V and 7 bases at J, with 15 bases between. Germline-derived CDR1 and CDR2 are SEHNR and FQNEAQ (reference sequence). As DNA, the CDR3 is TGTGCCAGCAGACCGACAGTAGTCTCTGAAAAACTGTTTTTT. Translation gives CASRPTVVSEKLFF.

CDR3 protein: CASSHEQGPGGATKNTEAFF. CDR3 nucleotides: TGTGCCAGCAGCCACGAACAGGGGCCGGGTGGGGCGACCAAGAACACTGAAGCTTTCTTT. The chain combines TRBV14 with TRBJ1-1; 7 bases agree with TRBD1. In germline, CDR1 is SGHDN, CDR2 FVKESK. Unmatched junction bases numbered 20, after V lost 3 bases and J lost 1 base. The CDR3 has 20 residues.

The V call is TRBV6-1, the J call TRBJ1-1; the D is unclear. Germline values: CDR1 MNHNS, CDR2 SASEGT. The CDR3 consists of 11 residues. V was cut by 2 bases and J by 3 bases, with 1 base left in between. CDR3 sequence: CASSEYTEAFF. In DNA form, the CDR3 reads TGTGCCAGCAGTGAATACACTGAAGCTTTCTTT.

This clone was counted between two and nine times. The chain combines TRBV24-1 with TRBJ2-1; a weak D match, TRBD2 (6 bases). V was cut by 5 bases and J by 0 bases, with 13 bases left in between. Germline V gene data show CDR1 as KGHDR and CDR2 as SFDVKD. CDR3 length: 16 amino acids. The chain's CDR3 is CATSVGQGLSYNEQFF. CDR3 nucleotide sequence: TGTGCCACCAGTGTAGGGCAGGGACTCTCCTACAATGAGCAGTTCTTC.

CDR3 coding DNA: TGCAGCGCCCCCGGCGGGCAGGGCACCGGGGAGCTGTTTTTT. Translating it yields CSAPGGQGTGELFF. This sequence joins TRBV29-1 and TRBJ2-2; the D call may be TRBD1 or TRBD2 (5 bases each). Trimming left V 7 bases short and J 4 bases short, with 16 bases between. The CDR3 contains 14 residues. CDR1 is SQVTM, CDR2 ANQGSEA, per germline.

The chain's CDR3 is CASSIERGTNQETQYF. CDR3 nucleotide sequence: TGTGCCAGTAGTATTGAGCGGGGGACCAACCAAGAGACCCAGTACTTC. V is TRBV19 and J is TRBJ2-5; 8 bases align to TRBD2. V shed 3 bases and J 0 bases; nucleotides not matched to a gene: 6. This CDR3 is built from 16 residues. CDR1 and CDR2 (germline): LNHDA, SQIVND (reference sequence). The full variable domain, completed using reference TRBV19 and TRBJ2-5, is DGGITQSPKYLFRKEGQNVTLSCEQNLNHDAMYWYRQDPGQGLRLIYYSQIVNDFQKGDIAEGYSVSREKKESFPLTVTSAQKNPTAFYLCASSIERGTNQETQYFGPGTRLLVL.

V usage is TRBV30 and J usage is TRBJ1-2; TRBD1 matches 7 bases. The CDR3 runs to 13 residues. V trimming: 2 bases; J trimming: 9 bases; junction bases outside the gene matches: 9. Germline V lookup: CDR1 GTSNPN, CDR2 SVGIG (reference sequence). CDR3 DNA sequence: TGTGCCTGGAGTCTCGGACAGGTCATAAGCTACACCTTC. Residues: CAWSLGQVISYTF. The full variable domain, completed using reference TRBV30 and TRBJ1-2, is SQTIHQWPATLVQPVGSPLSLECTVEGTSNPNLYWYRQAAGRGLQLLFYSVGIGQISSEVPQNLSASRPQDRQFILSSKKLLLSDSGFYLCAWSLGQVISYTFGSGTRLTVV.

V usage is TRBV10-1 and J usage is TRBJ2-5; D possibly corresponds to TRBD2 (5 bases). CDR3 size: 12 residues. V lost 5 bases and J 5 bases, leaving 9 bases between the germline ends. Germline loops: CDR1 WNHNN, CDR2 SYGVQD (reference sequence). The CDR3 loop is CASSRGSETQYF. The CDR3 DNA sequence: TGCGCCAGCAGTCGGGGTTCGGAGACCCAGTACTTC.

The chain is built from TRBV5-1 and TRBJ2-2; no definite D call. The ends were cut back, 4 bases at V and 1 base at J, with 11 bases in the middle. Germline V gene data show CDR1 as SGHRS and CDR2 as YFSETQ. This CDR3 spans 15 amino acids. CDR3: CASSPTGLNTGELFF. For the CDR3, the DNA is TGCGCCAGCAGCCCAACGGGCCTGAACACCGGGGAGCTGTTTTTT. Variable domain in full (rest from reference TRBV5-1 and TRBJ2-2): KAGVTQTPRYLIKTRGQQVTLSCSPISGHRSVSWYQQTPGQGLQFLFEYFSETQRNKGNFPGRFSGRQFSNSRSEMNVSTLELGDSALYLCASSPTGLNTGELFFGEGSRLTVL.

The chain joins TRBV5-1 to TRBJ1-1, with a weak D call TRBD1 (6 bases). The CDR3 sequence is 14 residues long. Germline-derived CDR1 and CDR2 are SGHRS and YFSETQ. V lost 4 bases, J lost 0 bases, and 10 bases lay in between. CDR3 protein: CASSRQGMNTEAFF. CDR3 sequence (DNA): TGCGCCAGCAGCCGCCAGGGGATGAACACTGAAGCTTTCTTT.

This clone was seen just once. The chain combines TRBV9 with TRBJ1-3, with D maybe TRBD1 (5 bases). The ends were cut back, 1 base at V and 8 bases at J, with 16 bases in the middle. Per the germline V gene, CDR1 is SGDLS and CDR2 is YYNGEE. This CDR3 comprises 15 residues. CDR3 DNA sequence: TGTGCCAGCAGCGTAAACCGGGACCCATGGGACACCATATATTTT. Translating gives CASSVNRDPWDTIYF. Full variable domain (outside the CDR3, taken from reference TRBV9 and TRBJ1-3): DSGVTQTPKHLITATGQRVTLRCSPRSGDLSVYWYQQSLDQGLQFLIQYYNGEERAKGNILERFSAQQFPDLHSELNLSSLELGDSALYFCASSVNRDPWDTIYFGEGSWLTVV.